The clone carrying this TCR beta chain has just a few counts. Its antigen is unknown. The length of the CDR3 is 17 residues. The V and J ends lost 5 bases and 7 bases, in that order; junction bases with no gene match: 14. The germline gives CDR1 SGHTA, CDR2 FQGTGA. The record originates from a study of post-analysis software for immune sequencing data. Study-wide background: The courses of disease that were included comprised relapsing-remitting, secondary progressive and progressive-relapsing multiple sclerosis. Whole-study results and caveats: For normalized Chao1 diversity, multiple sclerosis patients scored significantly lower than controls did. Analysis by F measure revealed that same-batch samples clustered strongly together. Comparison of patients with controls showed 4 to 6 TRBV segments more frequent in patients, TRBV5-6, TRBV5-1 and TRBV20-1 among them.

Unique molecular identifiers tagged the TCR beta cDNA libraries. TCRdb redid the calling of the PCR reads with MiXCR, one entry per CDR3 protein. The table lists more than 500,000 distinct CDR3 sequences, around 34% of them singletons. The chain links TRBV7-3 to TRBJ2-1; 10 nucleotides line up with TRBD1. This TCR was sampled from a girl under 18 with multiple sclerosis. Sequences were obtained from blood. CDR3 in DNA: TGTGCCAGCAGCCCCGACCTCCGGGGACAGGGGATAAATGAGCAGTTCTTC. Translation: CASSPDLRGQGINEQFF.